This passage covers 31 T cell receptor beta chains from one sample sequenced in a study of cytomegalovirus exposure and HLA in healthy donors. Vbeta (60) and Jbeta (13) primers were used in the PCR. The repertoire was sequenced with immunoSEQ multiplex PCR; TCRdb's copy has only in-frame clones and lacks some. The repertoire has about 82,000 clones, less than 80% of them found once; the top ten carry 20% to 25%. Sequencing was performed on PBMCs. The receptors here all came from a woman in her 50s in good health and CMV-seropositive.

The chain combines TRBV18 with TRBJ1-2, with D possibly TRBD1 on 6 matching bases. Trimming took off 2 bases at V and 4 bases at J, with 14 bases between the two ends. From germline, CDR1 is KGHSH and CDR2 LQKENI. The CDR3 has 15 amino acids. CDR3 nucleotides: TGTGCCAGCTCACCAGGAGCGGGAGGGGGCTATGGCTACACCTTC. Translating it yields CASSPGAGGGYGYTF.

This clone was counted between two and nine times. V usage is TRBV7-9 and J usage is TRBJ2-7; D perhaps matches TRBD2 (5 bases). This CDR3 contains 14 residues. The germline V gene encodes CDR1 SEHNR and CDR2 FQNEAQ (reference sequence). The germline V and J ends were trimmed by 5 bases and 0 bases, with 11 bases remaining between them. The DNA for the CDR3 is TGTGCCAGCAGCCTACCCCGGGACTCCTACGAGCAGTACTTC. This sequence encodes CASSLPRDSYEQYF.

The chain is built from TRBV18 and TRBJ1-1; D unclear. From germline, CDR1 is KGHSH and CDR2 LQKENI. Trimming took 2 bases from V and 4 from J, leaving 11 bases between them. CDR3 size: 14 residues. The CDR3 region is CASSPSTDITEAFF. In DNA, the CDR3 is TGTGCCAGCTCACCATCCACAGATATCACTGAAGCTTTCTTT.

The chain is built from TRBV27 and TRBJ2-7, with D possibly being TRBD1 (6 bases). This CDR3 region has 13 residues. V lost 5 bases and J 2 bases, leaving 10 bases between the germline ends. Per the germline V gene, CDR1 is MNHEY and CDR2 is SMNVEV (reference sequence). The CDR3 loop is CASSPGQTYEQYF. CDR3 nucleotide sequence: TGTGCCAGCAGTCCCGGACAGACCTACGAGCAGTACTTC.

This clone was seen a handful of times. The chain combines TRBV27 with TRBJ2-1; the match to TRBD1 covers 7 bases. V dropped 2 bases and J dropped 13; count of bases not matched to a gene: 8. This CDR3 has 13 amino acids. Germline CDR1 reads MNHEY; CDR2 reads SMNVEV (reference sequence). The CDR3 nucleotides read TGTGCCAGCAGTTTAAACCGGGACAGCATACAGTTCTTC. Its translation: CASSLNRDSIQFF.

J is TRBJ2-1 and V is TRBV7-8, with a weak D call TRBD2 (5 bases). Germline loops: CDR1 SGHVS, CDR2 FQNEAQ. Trimming cost V 2 bases and J 0 bases, with 11 bases left between them. The CDR3 has 16 amino acids. The CDR3 spells CASSLLARSSYNEQFF. The CDR3 region has the DNA TGTGCCAGCAGCTTATTAGCGCGGAGCTCCTACAATGAGCAGTTCTTC.

The rearrangement joins TRBV7-9 to TRBJ2-5; tentative D call: TRBD1 (6 bases). The length of the CDR3 is 15 residues. Deletions cut 1 base from V and 5 bases from J, with 14 bases between. Germline V CDR1 and CDR2: SEHNR, FQNEAQ (reference sequence). The CDR3 region has the DNA TGTGCCAGCAGCTTAGTTGCAGGGGTCGGGGAGACCCAGTACTTC. This codes for CASSLVAGVGETQYF.

The chain links TRBV13 to TRBJ2-3; TRBD2 aligns across 12 bases. The CDR3 totals 16 residues. After removal of 5 bases from V and 1 base from J, the junction contained 4 bases not matched to a gene. Per germline, CDR1 PRHDT and CDR2 FYEKMQ (reference sequence). CDR3 in DNA: TGTGCCAGCAGCCCCCGGACTAGCGGGGGCACAGATACGCAGTATTTT. Amino acid sequence: CASSPRTSGGTDTQYF.

The chain carries TRBV29-1 and TRBJ2-2; unclear D gene. The CDR3 spans 13 residues. The V gene's germline CDR1 is SQVTM and CDR2 ANQGSEA. Trimming took 2 bases from V and 3 from J, leaving 7 bases between them. The CDR3 region has the DNA TGCAGCGTTGAAACAGAATACACCGGGGAGCTGTTTTTT. This gives the protein CSVETEYTGELFF.

This clone has just one count. This chain uses TRBV2 with TRBJ2-2, with 14 bases identical to TRBD2. J lost 7 bases, V lost 3 bases, and 4 bases had no gene match. Looked up from germline, CDR1 is SNHLY and CDR2 is FYNNEI. This CDR3 region has 16 residues. CDR3 loop: CASSETSGGAIGELFF. The CDR3 DNA sequence: TGTGCCAGCAGTGAGACTAGCGGGGGGGCCATCGGGGAGCTGTTTTTT.

Turning to this clone: Given the absence of the conserved phenylalanine or tryptophan at the CDR3 end, a read error is likely. The limits of the CDR3 on the DNA are not certain, so only TCRdb's listed CDR3 is given. The chain has TRBV6-4 and TRBJ1-6; TRBD1 was called by the table and not checked on the DNA. Germline V gene data show CDR1 as MRHNA and CDR2 as SNTAGT. The CDR3 length is 11 residues, termini included. CDR3: CASSDSVRQAG.

About this clone itself: Other DNA sequences within the sample encode an identical CDR3. This chain uses TRBV5-1 with TRBJ1-6; the D gene is possibly TRBD1 (5 bases). The CDR3 has 14 amino acids. The V gene's germline CDR1 is SGHRS and CDR2 YFSETQ. Trimming left V 4 bases short and J 5 bases short, with 10 bases between. DNA of the CDR3: TGCGCCAGCAGCGTGGCAGGGAATAATTCACCCCTCCACTTT. This encodes CASSVAGNNSPLHF.

This chain uses TRBV5-4 with TRBJ2-2; no reliable D call. Trimming removed 0 bases from V and 1 base from J, with 4 bases in between. The CDR3 totals 14 residues. Germline CDR1 is SGHNT and CDR2 is YYREEE (reference sequence). As DNA, the CDR3 is TGTGCCAGCAGCTTGGCGGGGAACACCGGGGAGCTGTTTTTT. It is translated as CASSLAGNTGELFF.

This clone was seen a few times. V gene TRBV9 combines with J gene TRBJ1-5; perhaps TRBD1 as D (5 bases). This CDR3 has 15 amino acids. Trimming took 3 bases from V and 0 from J, leaving 10 bases between them. From germline, CDR1 is SGDLS and CDR2 YYNGEE. The CDR3 sequence: CASSASGASNQPQHF. CDR3 in DNA: TGTGCCAGCAGCGCCAGTGGGGCTAGCAATCAGCCCCAGCATTTT.

At least ten counts were recorded for this clone. This chain uses TRBV6-5 with TRBJ1-1; D remains unclear. The CDR3 consists of 12 residues. Trimming shortened V by 3 bases and J by 3 bases, and 5 bases separated the two germline ends. CDR1 and CDR2 from the germline V gene are MNHEY and SVGAGI. The CDR3 DNA reads as TGTGCCAGCAGTTATACGGACACTGAAGCTTTCTTT. This codes for CASSYTDTEAFF.

This chain links TRBV7-6 with TRBJ1-3; tentatively, D is TRBD1 (6 bases). V was pared by 4 bases and J by 1 base, with 11 bases between. The CDR3 loop spans 15 amino acids. Germline values: CDR1 SGHVS, CDR2 FNYEAQ. The DNA of the CDR3 is TGTGCCAGCAGCTCCGGGACAAATTCTGGAAACACCATATATTTT. It yields the protein CASSSGTNSGNTIYF.

V and J are TRBV19 and TRBJ1-5; 7 positions agree with TRBD1. Germline V gives CDR1 LNHDA, CDR2 SQIVND (reference sequence). This CDR3 spans 16 amino acids. The trim removed 3 bases at V and 3 bases at J, leaving 8 bases unmatched. CDR3 coding DNA: TGTGCCAGTAGTATGAATAGGGACAGCTCCAATCAGCCCCAGCATTTT. The encoded protein is CASSMNRDSSNQPQHF.

The chain uses TRBV5-4 and TRBJ2-6, with a tentative D call TRBD1 (5 bases). This CDR3 comprises 15 residues. Germline CDR1 is SGHNT and CDR2 is YYREEE (reference sequence). Deletions cut 4 bases from V and 1 base from J, with 9 bases between. The CDR3: CASSTQGSGANVLTF. CDR3 sequence (DNA): TGTGCCAGCAGCACTCAGGGTTCTGGGGCCAACGTCCTGACTTTC.

This sequence joins TRBV13 and TRBJ1-2; 7 nucleotides line up with TRBD1. The junction had 8 bases not matched to a gene; V was cut back by 6 bases and J by 4 bases. CDR1 PRHDT and CDR2 FYEKMQ come from the germline V gene (reference sequence). The CDR3 length is 14 residues. The CDR3 DNA reads TGTGCCAGCAGTACAGACAGGGCAGTCTATGGCTACACCTTC. As protein: CASSTDRAVYGYTF.

This chain uses TRBV10-3 with TRBJ1-1; D ambiguous. Germline CDR1 is ENHRY and CDR2 is SYGVKD. This CDR3 has 13 residues. The V end lost 4 bases, the J end lost 0 bases, and 6 bases lay between the germline ends. CDR3 loop: CAISAGMNTEAFF. For the CDR3, the DNA is TGTGCCATCAGTGCAGGAATGAACACTGAAGCTTTCTTT.

Of note for this clone: This specimen includes other DNA sequences encoding the same CDR3. J is TRBJ2-7 and V is TRBV28, with D maybe TRBD2 (8 bases). The V end was cut by 3 bases, the J end by 6 bases, with 15 bases between. CDR1 is MDHEN and CDR2 is SYDVKM in the germline V gene. The CDR3 is made up of 14 amino acids. CDR3 in DNA: TGTGCCAGCAGTTTCACAGGGGCGGGAGGCGAGCAGTACTTC. Translated: CASSFTGAGGEQYF.

This clone showed up just a few times. The chain carries TRBV7-3 and TRBJ2-5; 9 bases align to TRBD2. The CDR3 loop spans 13 amino acids. Germline V gene lookup returns CDR1 SGHTA and CDR2 FQGTGA. The ends lost 4 bases at V and 9 bases at J; junction bases unmatched: 6. The CDR3 region is CASSSSGAGPQYF. In DNA, the CDR3 is TGTGCCAGCAGCTCTAGCGGGGCGGGCCCCCAGTACTTC.

This clone was seen more than once but under ten times. This chain joins TRBV11-2 and TRBJ2-1; D might be TRBD2 (6 bases). Germline V gives CDR1 SGHAT, CDR2 FQNNGV. V was shortened by 1 base and J by 8 bases, with 18 bases between the two germline ends. The CDR3 runs to 16 residues. As DNA, the CDR3 is TGTGCCAGCAGCTTAGCGGGGACCGGAGGGTGGGATGAGCAGTTCTTC. It specifies CASSLAGTGGWDEQFF.

V and J are TRBV5-1 and TRBJ2-1, with D possibly matching TRBD2 (6 bases). The CDR3 runs to 12 residues. Germline V CDR1 and CDR2: SGHRS, YFSETQ. V lost 4 bases and J lost 8, with 10 bases in between. In DNA, the CDR3 is TGCGCCAGCAGCATGACTAGAGATGAGCAGTTCTTC. Translating gives CASSMTRDEQFF. Supplemented by reference TRBV5-1 and TRBJ2-1, the full variable domain reads KAGVTQTPRYLIKTRGQQVTLSCSPISGHRSVSWYQQTPGQGLQFLFEYFSETQRNKGNFPGRFSGRQFSNSRSEMNVSTLELGDSALYLCASSMTRDEQFFGPGTRLTVL.

The rearrangement uses TRBV30 and TRBJ2-5; D is unresolved. The CDR3 spans 16 residues. CDR1 is GTSNPN and CDR2 is SVGIG in the germline V gene (reference sequence). The V end was cut by 3 bases, the J end by 0 bases, with 17 bases between. CDR3 in DNA: TGTGCCTGGAGCCCGAGCAACGGGTGGTACCAAGAGACCCAGTACTTC. This encodes CAWSPSNGWYQETQYF.

The J gene is TRBJ2-7, the V gene TRBV2; 13 bases are shared with TRBD2. Germline values: CDR1 SNHLY, CDR2 FYNNEI. CDR3 length equals 15 residues. V trimming: 5 bases; J trimming: 3 bases; junction bases outside the gene matches: 4. CDR3 sequence (DNA): TGTGCCAGCAGTTCCGGGACTAGCGGGGACTACGAGCAGTACTTC. This translates into CASSSGTSGDYEQYF.

In this sample, this clone turned up once. This sample also contains other DNA sequences that code for the same CDR3. The chain has TRBV9 and TRBJ2-2; 7 nucleotides match TRBD2. The V gene's germline CDR1 is SGDLS and CDR2 YYNGEE. Trimming at V came to 3 bases and at J to 0 bases, leaving 2 bases not matched to a gene. This CDR3 is 15 amino acids long. The CDR3 nucleotides are TGTGCCAGCAGCGCTAGCGGTTCGAACACCGGGGAGCTGTTTTTT. It translates to CASSASGSNTGELFF.

The CDR3 is CASSYSPGTGANVLTF. The CDR3 bases are TGTGCCAGCAGTTACTCGCCAGGTACTGGGGCCAACGTCCTGACTTTC. The chain is built from TRBV6-6 and TRBJ2-6, with D uncertain. Trimming took off 0 bases at V and 2 bases at J, with 8 bases between the two ends. The CDR3 totals 16 residues. Germline-derived CDR1 and CDR2 are MNHNY and SVGAGI (reference sequence).

This sequence joins TRBV2 and TRBJ1-1; TRBD1 might be the D (5 bases). V dropped 7 bases and J dropped 7 bases, with 13 bases sitting between them. Germline-derived CDR1 and CDR2 are SNHLY and FYNNEI. The length of the CDR3 is 12 residues. The CDR3 region has the DNA TGTGCCAGCAACGGGGACTCCCGTGAAGCTTTCTTT. Translation: CASNGDSREAFF.

The V and J genes are TRBV23-1 and TRBJ2-3; possibly TRBD1 for D (6 bases). TRBV23-1 counts as an open reading frame of uncertain function. The length of the CDR3 is 14 residues. The V and J ends lost 3 bases and 5 bases respectively, with 12 bases between them. Here the CDR3 reads CASSQGQNGDTQYF. CDR3 sequence (DNA): TGCGCCAGCAGTCAGGGACAAAACGGAGATACGCAGTATTTT.

The chain recombines TRBV29-1 with TRBJ2-7; D is perhaps TRBD1 (5 bases). Germline values: CDR1 SQVTM, CDR2 ANQGSEA. V dropped 6 bases and J dropped 5 bases, with 20 bases sitting between them. This CDR3 has 14 residues. CDR3: CSVGYTGKGHEQYF. CDR3 DNA sequence: TGCAGCGTGGGGTACACGGGCAAGGGGCACGAGCAGTACTTC.